This T cell receptor (beta chain) was obtained from a study of HIV-infected patients and healthy controls. TCRdb re-derived calls from the 5' RACE reads in MiXCR, one entry per CDR3 protein. The table includes about 63,000 distinct CDR3 sequences, roughly 16% detected once. Germline CDR1 and CDR2: SGHTA and FQGNSA. The trim removed 5 bases at V and 7 bases at J, leaving 5 bases unmatched. The CDR3 sequence is 14 residues long. This clonotype was counted only a few times. This sequence originates from a human donor in good health. The chain joins TRBV7-2 to TRBJ2-1; 10 nucleotides agree with TRBD2. The source material was CD4+ T cells from blood. The DNA for the CDR3 is TGTGCCAGCAGCCCCCATAGCGGGGGGAATGAGCAGTTCTTC. Its translation is CASSPHSGGNEQFF.